These T cell receptor beta chains were read from a single sample in a study of T cell changes during pregnancy in multiple sclerosis. The data were produced by immunoSEQ multiplex PCR, yet TCRdb's version contains in-frame clones alone and is incomplete. The sample lists tens of thousands of clones, 70% to 90% occurring once. The material sequenced was CD4+ T cells from peripheral blood mononuclear cells, taken in the first trimester of pregnancy. The receptors were sampled from a female donor with multiple sclerosis, enrolled in a pregnancy study. Each CDR3 is given without its conserved first and last residue. Expanded clones get a size class; other rows say once, few or many, or leave the size out.

J: TRBJ1-3
V: TRBV5-1
size: -
CDR3: ASSQGPGDTIY

J: TRBJ2-5
V: TRBV7-7
size: -
CDR3: ASSFSETQY

J: TRBJ2-2
V: TRBV10-3
size: -
CDR3: AISETSGGAGTGELF

J: TRBJ1-1
V: TRBV18
size: -
CDR3: ASSALGQPNTEAF

J: TRBJ2-5
V: TRBV11-2
size: once
CDR3: ASSLRGTQY

J: TRBJ1-1
V: TRBV13
size: -
CDR3: ASRGGGDTEAF

J: TRBJ2-1
V: TRBV19
size: -
CDR3: ASRHPGQGDNEQF

J: TRBJ1-1
V: TRBV5-1
size: -
CDR3: ASSPGGSNTEAF

J: TRBJ2-5
V: TRBV6-6
size: -
CDR3: ASSYDYLGETQY

J: TRBJ1-4
V: TRBV18
size: -
CDR3: ASSGTVATNEKLF

J: TRBJ2-1
V: TRBV5-4
size: -
CDR3: ASKARGGESYNEQF

J: TRBJ2-4
V: TRBV21-1
size: once
CDR3: ASSKVRQGPLKGKNIQY

J: TRBJ1-2
V: TRBV7-6
size: -
CDR3: ASSRQAAYGYT

J: TRBJ2-5
V: TRBV15
size: -
CDR3: ATSRLQGRETQY

J: TRBJ2-1
V: TRBV19
size: -
CDR3: ASRDLAGRSNEQF

J: TRBJ2-7
V: TRBV6-6
size: -
CDR3: ASSYSDRGLEQY

J: TRBJ2-1
V: TRBV6-5
size: -
CDR3: ASSYTGIREQF

J: TRBJ2-2
V: TRBV9
size: once
CDR3: ASSVEVGASTGELF

J: TRBJ2-5
V: TRBV7-2
size: few
CDR3: ASSPRGGAQETQY

J: TRBJ2-3
V: TRBV5-4
size: -
CDR3: ASSLARVTDTQY

J: TRBJ2-7
V: TRBV5-4
size: once
CDR3: ASSHGRESSYEQY

J: TRBJ2-2
V: TRBV18
size: -
CDR3: ASSSNPTVGELF

J: TRBJ2-2
V: TRBV5-1
size: -
CDR3: ASSGDRVVTGELF

J: TRBJ2-7
V: TRBV28
size: -
CDR3: ASSYVAGGSYEQY

J: TRBJ2-1
V: TRBV11-3
size: once
CDR3: ASSRGPLPHEQF

J: TRBJ2-2
V: TRBV9
size: -
CDR3: ASSVGGQGATTGELF